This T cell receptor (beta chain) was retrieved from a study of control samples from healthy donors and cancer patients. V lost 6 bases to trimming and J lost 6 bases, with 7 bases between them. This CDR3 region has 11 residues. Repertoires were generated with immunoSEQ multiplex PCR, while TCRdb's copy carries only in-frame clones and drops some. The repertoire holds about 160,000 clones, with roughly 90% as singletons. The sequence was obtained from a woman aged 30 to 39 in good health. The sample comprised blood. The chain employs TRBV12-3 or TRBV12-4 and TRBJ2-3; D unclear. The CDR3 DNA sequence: TGTGCCAGCAGGGAATTGGATACGCAGTATTTT. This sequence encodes CASRELDTQYF.